This T cell receptor beta chain was documented in a study of cytomegalovirus exposure and HLA in healthy donors. With 60 Vbeta and 13 Jbeta primers, the PCR was carried out. Some clones are missing from TCRdb's copy, which holds only in-frame ones; the method was immunoSEQ multiplex PCR. This sample has 110,000 to 150,000 clones; more than 9.5% occur once, and the top ten carry 1.8%. The CDR3 is 17 amino acids. With V trimmed by 5 bases and J by 0 bases, 12 bases remained unmatched. CDR1 is KGHSH and CDR2 is LQKENI in the germline V gene. Sequences were obtained from PBMCs. The gene calls are TRBV18 and TRBJ2-7; TRBD1 aligns across 8 bases. This sequence was found in a man in his fifties or sixties in good health and CMV-seronegative. CDR3 DNA sequence: TGTGCCAGCTCAACCGAGATCGGGGGACAGGTCTCCTACGAGCAGTACTTC. The encoded protein is CASSTEIGGQVSYEQYF.